This TCR beta chain was captured by sequencing in a study of blood T cell repertoires in COVID-19. Study as a whole: Sites across the United States, Italy and Spain contributed samples from acute and convalescent COVID-19. T cells, B-cell-depleted T cells, or PBMCs provided the cDNA or gDNA that served as material.

Concerning this clone itself: Different DNA sequences within this sample yield the same CDR3.

Original handling: Scientists estimated how many nucleated cells there were by amplifying reference gene primers. Produced via immunoSEQ multiplex PCR; TCRdb's table is partial and in-frame only. That table furnishes V, J and clone size, whereas the DNA furnished D and trimming. The data hold roughly 150,000 clones, with 75% to 90% observed a single time. The CDR3 covers 11 residues. CDR1 is SNHLY and CDR2 is FYNNEI in the germline V gene. V shed 6 bases and J shed 4 bases, with 7 bases lying between them. Sequenced: peripheral blood. This sequence joins TRBV2 and TRBJ2-7; maybe TRBD2 (5 bases). This receptor was taken from a human donor in a cohort sampled during active COVID-19. The CDR3 bases are TGTGCCAGCAGAACGGGGTACGAGCAGTACTTC. Residues: CASRTGYEQYF.